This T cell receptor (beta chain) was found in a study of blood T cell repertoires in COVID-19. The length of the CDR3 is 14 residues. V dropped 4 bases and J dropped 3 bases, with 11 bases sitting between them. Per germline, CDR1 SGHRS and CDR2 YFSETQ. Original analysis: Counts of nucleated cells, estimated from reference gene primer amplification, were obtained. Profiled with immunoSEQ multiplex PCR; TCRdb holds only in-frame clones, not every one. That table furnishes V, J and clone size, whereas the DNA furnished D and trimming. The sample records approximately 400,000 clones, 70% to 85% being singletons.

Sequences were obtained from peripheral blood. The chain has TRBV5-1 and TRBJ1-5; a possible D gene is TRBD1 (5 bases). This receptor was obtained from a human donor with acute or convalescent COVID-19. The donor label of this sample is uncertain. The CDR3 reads CASSVGGTNQPQHF. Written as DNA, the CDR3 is TGCGCCAGCAGCGTTGGGGGGACCAATCAGCCCCAGCATTTT.